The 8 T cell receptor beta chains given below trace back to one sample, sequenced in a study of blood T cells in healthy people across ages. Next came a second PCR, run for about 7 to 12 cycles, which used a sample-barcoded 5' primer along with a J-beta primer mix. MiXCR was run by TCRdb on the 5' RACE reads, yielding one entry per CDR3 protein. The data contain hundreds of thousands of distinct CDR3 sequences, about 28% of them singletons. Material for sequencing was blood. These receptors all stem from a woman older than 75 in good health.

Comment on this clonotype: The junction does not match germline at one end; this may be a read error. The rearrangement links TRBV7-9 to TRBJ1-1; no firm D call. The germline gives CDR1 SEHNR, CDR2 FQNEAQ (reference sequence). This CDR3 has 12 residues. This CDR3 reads CASSLMNAEAFF. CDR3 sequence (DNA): TGTGCCAGCAGCTTGATGAACGCTGAAGCTTTCTTT.

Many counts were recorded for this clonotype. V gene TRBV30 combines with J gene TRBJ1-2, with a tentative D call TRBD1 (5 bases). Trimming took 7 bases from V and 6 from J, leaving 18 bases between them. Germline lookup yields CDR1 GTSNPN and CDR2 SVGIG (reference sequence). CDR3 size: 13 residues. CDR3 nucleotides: TGTGCCTCCACAGGACCCAGGGTCCATGGCTACACCTTC. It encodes CASTGPRVHGYTF. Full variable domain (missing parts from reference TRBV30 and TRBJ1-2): SQTIHQWPATLVQPVGSPLSLECTVEGTSNPNLYWYRQAAGRGLQLLFYSVGIGQISSEVPQNLSASRPQDRQFILSSKKLLLSDSGFYLCASTGPRVHGYTFGSGTRLTVV.

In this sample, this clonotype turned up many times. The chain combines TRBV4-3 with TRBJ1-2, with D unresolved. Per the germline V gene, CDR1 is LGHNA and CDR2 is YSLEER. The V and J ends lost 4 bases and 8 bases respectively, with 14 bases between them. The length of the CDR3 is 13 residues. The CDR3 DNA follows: TGCGCCAGCAGCCGGAACCAGGAAGGGGGCTACACCTTC. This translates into CASSRNQEGGYTF.

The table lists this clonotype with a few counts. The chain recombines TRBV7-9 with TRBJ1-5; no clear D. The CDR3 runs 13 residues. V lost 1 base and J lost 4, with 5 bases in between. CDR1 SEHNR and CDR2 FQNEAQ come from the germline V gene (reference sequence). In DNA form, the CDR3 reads TGTGCCAGCAGCTTAGGTGATAATCAGCCCCAGCATTTT. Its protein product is CASSLGDNQPQHF.

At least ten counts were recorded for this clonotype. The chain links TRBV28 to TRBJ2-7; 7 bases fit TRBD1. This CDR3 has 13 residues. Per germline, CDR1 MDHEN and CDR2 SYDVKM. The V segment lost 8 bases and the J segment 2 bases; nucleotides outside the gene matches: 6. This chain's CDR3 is CASSGTVTYEQYF. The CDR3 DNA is TGTGCCAGCTCCGGGACAGTGACCTACGAGCAGTACTTC.

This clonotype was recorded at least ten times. For the CDR3, the DNA is TGTGCCAGCAGCCCGAAGCGTACCGGGGAGCTGTTTTTT. Protein sequence: CASSPKRTGELFF. The chain carries TRBV7-3 and TRBJ2-2; D uncertain. Trimming left V 5 bases short and J 5 bases short, with 9 bases between. The CDR3 extends over 13 amino acids. Germline V lookup: CDR1 SGHTA, CDR2 FQGTGA.

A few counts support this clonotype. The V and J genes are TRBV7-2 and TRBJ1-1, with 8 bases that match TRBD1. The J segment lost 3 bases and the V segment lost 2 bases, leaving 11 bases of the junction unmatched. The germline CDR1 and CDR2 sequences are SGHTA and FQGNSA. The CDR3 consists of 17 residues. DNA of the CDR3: TGTGCCAGCAGCTTATCGGGACAGGCGGTGGGGGACACTGAAGCTTTCTTT. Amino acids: CASSLSGQAVGDTEAFF.

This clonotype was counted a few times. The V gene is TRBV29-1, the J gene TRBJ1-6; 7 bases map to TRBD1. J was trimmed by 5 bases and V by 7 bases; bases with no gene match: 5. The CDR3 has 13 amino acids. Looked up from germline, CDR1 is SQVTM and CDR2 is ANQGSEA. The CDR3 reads CSATTGDNSPLHF. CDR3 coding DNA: TGCAGCGCCACTACAGGGGATAATTCACCCCTCCACTTT.